These 2 T cell receptor beta chains were all obtained from the same sample, sequenced in a study of T cell changes during pregnancy in multiple sclerosis. This table comes from immunoSEQ multiplex PCR, and its TCRdb copy is limited to in-frame clones, with some not included. This table holds around 100,000 clones, around 91% found once. The sample was peripheral blood, taken after pregnancy. The receptor set was obtained from a female donor with multiple sclerosis, enrolled in a pregnancy study.

The rearrangement joins TRBV18 to TRBJ2-7; TRBD1 aligns across 7 bases. CDR1 is KGHSH, CDR2 LQKENI, per germline. Losses at the gene ends were 3 bases for V and 3 bases for J; bases not matched to a gene: 8. This CDR3 is built from 15 residues. The CDR3 nucleotides are TGTGCCAGCTCACCCCAATCAGGGGGTGACTACGAGCAGTACTTC. This codes for CASSPQSGGDYEQYF. The whole variable domain, remainder taken from reference TRBV18 and TRBJ2-7, is NAGVMQNPRHLVRRRGQEARLRCSPMKGHSHVYWYRQLPEEGLKFMVYLQKENIIDESGMPKERFSAEFPKEGPSILRIQQVVRGDSAAYFCASSPQSGGDYEQYFGPGTRLTVT.

The V and J genes are TRBV29-1 and TRBJ1-5; 7 bases line up with TRBD1. V shed 6 bases and J 1 base; nucleotides not matched to a gene: 12. The V gene's germline CDR1 is SQVTM and CDR2 ANQGSEA. The CDR3 covers 16 residues. Here the CDR3 reads CSVVVAGTVSNQPQHF. The CDR3 coding sequence is TGCAGCGTCGTTGTGGCCGGGACAGTAAGCAATCAGCCCCAGCATTTT.